This T cell receptor (beta chain) was documented in a study of blood T cell repertoires in COVID-19. Study-wide context: Sample material is recorded as cDNA or gDNA derived from T cells, B-cell-depleted T cells, or PBMCs.

Original processing methods: Estimated nucleated cell counts came from reference gene primer amplification. Only in-frame clones appear in the TCRdb table, and some are missing; sequencing was by immunoSEQ multiplex PCR. V and J calls and clone size are as listed in that table; D and trimming were resolved from the DNA. The sample has approximately 210,000 clones, 83% seen once. Concerning this clone: This sample also contains other DNA sequences that code for the same CDR3.

Trimming took off 6 bases at V and 4 bases at J, with 9 bases between the two ends. The CDR3 length is 12 residues. The sequencing sample was made of peripheral blood. The receptor was derived from a woman in her sixties or seventies with active or convalescent COVID-19. V gene TRBV12-3 or TRBV12-4 combines with J gene TRBJ1-1; D unresolved. This CDR3 reads CASSLYTTEAFF. The CDR3 DNA is TGTGCCAGCAGCCTTTACACCACTGAAGCTTTCTTT.